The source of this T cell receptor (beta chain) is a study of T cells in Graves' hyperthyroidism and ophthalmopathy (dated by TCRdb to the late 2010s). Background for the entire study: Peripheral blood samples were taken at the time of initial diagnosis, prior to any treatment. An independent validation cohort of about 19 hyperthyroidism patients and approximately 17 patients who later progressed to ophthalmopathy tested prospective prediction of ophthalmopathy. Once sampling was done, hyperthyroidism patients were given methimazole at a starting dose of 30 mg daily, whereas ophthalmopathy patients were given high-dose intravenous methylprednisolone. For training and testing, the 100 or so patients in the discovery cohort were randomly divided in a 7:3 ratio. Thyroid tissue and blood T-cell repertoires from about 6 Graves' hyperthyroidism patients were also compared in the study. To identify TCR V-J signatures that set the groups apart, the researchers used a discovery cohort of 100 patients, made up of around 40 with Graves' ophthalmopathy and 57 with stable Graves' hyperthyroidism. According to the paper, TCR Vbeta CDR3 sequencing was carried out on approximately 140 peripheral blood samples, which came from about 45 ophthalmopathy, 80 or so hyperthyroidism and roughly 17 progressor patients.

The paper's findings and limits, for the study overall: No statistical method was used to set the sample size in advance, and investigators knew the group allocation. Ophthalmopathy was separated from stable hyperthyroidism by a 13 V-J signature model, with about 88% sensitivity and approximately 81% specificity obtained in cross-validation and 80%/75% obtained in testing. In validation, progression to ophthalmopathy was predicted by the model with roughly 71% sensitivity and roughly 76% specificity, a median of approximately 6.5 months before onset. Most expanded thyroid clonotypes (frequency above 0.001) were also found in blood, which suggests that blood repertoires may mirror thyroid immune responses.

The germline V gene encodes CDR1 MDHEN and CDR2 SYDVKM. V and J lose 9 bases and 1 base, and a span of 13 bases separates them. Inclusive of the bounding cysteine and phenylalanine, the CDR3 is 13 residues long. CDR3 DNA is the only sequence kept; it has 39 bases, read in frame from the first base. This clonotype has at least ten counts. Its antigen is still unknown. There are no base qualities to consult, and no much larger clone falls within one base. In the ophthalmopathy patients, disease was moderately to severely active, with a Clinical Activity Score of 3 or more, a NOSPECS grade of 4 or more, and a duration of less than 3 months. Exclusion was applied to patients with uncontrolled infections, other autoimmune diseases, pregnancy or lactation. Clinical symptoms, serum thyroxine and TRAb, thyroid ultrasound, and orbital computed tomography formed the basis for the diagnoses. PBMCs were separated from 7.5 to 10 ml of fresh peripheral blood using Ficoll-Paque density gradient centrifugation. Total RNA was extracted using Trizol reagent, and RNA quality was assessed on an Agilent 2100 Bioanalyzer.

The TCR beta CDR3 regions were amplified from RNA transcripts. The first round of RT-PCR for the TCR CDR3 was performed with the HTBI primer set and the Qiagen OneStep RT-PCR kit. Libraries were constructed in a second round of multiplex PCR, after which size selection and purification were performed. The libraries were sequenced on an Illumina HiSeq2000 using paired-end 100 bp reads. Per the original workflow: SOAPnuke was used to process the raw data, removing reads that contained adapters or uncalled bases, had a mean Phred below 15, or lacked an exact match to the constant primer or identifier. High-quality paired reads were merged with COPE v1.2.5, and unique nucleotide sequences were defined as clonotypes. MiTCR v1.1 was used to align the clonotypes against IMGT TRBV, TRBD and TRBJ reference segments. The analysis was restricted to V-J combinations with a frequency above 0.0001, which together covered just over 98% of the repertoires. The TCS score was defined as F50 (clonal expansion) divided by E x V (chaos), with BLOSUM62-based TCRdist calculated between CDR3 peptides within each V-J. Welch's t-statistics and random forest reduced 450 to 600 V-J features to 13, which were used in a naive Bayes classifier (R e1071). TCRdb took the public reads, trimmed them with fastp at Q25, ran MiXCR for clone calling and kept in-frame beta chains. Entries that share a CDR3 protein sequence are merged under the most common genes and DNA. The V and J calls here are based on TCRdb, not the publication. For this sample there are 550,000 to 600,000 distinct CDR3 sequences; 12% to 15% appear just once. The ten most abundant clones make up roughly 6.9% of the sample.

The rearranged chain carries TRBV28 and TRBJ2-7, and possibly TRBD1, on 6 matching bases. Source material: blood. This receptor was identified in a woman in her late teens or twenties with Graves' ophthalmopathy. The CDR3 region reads CASGIQGSYEQYF. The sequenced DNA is TGTGCCAGTGGAATCCAGGGGTCCTACGAGCAGTACTTC.